The 23 T cell receptor beta chains below all came from one sample that was sequenced in a study of read filtering for tumor transcriptome and immune sequencing. The library was built from roughly 400 ng RNA with molecular barcoded adaptors for alpha/delta and beta/gamma chains. TCRdb fed the reads into MiXCR, producing one record per CDR3 protein. The sample contains fewer than 50,000 distinct CDR3 sequences, roughly an eighth of which appear only once. The specimen was a population of CD138-negative cells sorted from bone marrow. Receptor source: a donor at least 40 years old with multiple myeloma.

In this sample, this clonotype turned up many times. The chain is built from TRBV29-1 and TRBJ2-3; tentatively, D is TRBD1 or TRBD2 (5 bases each). This CDR3 comprises 13 residues. V shed 5 bases and J shed 5 bases, with 14 bases lying between them. Germline CDR1 is SQVTM and CDR2 is ANQGSEA. The CDR3 DNA follows: TGCAGCGTTCCTCGGGACGGAGGAGATACGCAGTATTTT. This gives the protein CSVPRDGGDTQYF.

This chain uses TRBV5-5 with TRBJ2-2; 9 nucleotides agree with TRBD1. CDR3 length: 17 residues. The germline CDR1 and CDR2 sequences are SGHKS and YYEKEE (reference sequence). V was clipped by 5 bases and J by 4 bases; unmatched bases: 12. CDR3 loop: CASSYQGQGSGTGELFF. The CDR3 nucleotides read TGTGCCAGCAGTTACCAGGGACAGGGTAGTGGCACCGGGGAGCTGTTTTTT.

The chain combines TRBV25-1 with TRBJ2-2; D is unresolved. CDR3 length: 13 amino acids. Germline V gives CDR1 MGHDK, CDR2 SYGVNS. Trimming removed 1 base at V and 6 bases at J, with 6 bases between. The CDR3 DNA sequence: TGTGCCAGCAGTGAATCGGGTTCCGGGGAGCTGTTTTTT. Translated, it gives CASSESGSGELFF.

This clonotype was seen just once. This sequence may be a read error, since a much larger clone differs from it by one base. The chain uses TRBV7-2 and TRBJ2-3; D might be TRBD2 (6 bases). The germline V gene has CDR1 SGHTA and CDR2 FQGNSA. CDR3 length equals 13 residues. V shed 4 bases and J shed 11 bases, with 16 bases lying between them. CDR3 sequence (DNA): TGTGCCAGCAGCTCCGTGAGTTGGGACTTGCAGTATTTT. Its protein product is CASSSVSWDLQYF. The entire variable domain, with the rest obtained from reference TRBV7-2 and TRBJ2-3, is as follows: GAGVSQSPSNKVTEKGKDVELRCDPISGHTALYWYRQSLGQGLEFLIYFQGNSAPDKSGLPSDRFSAERTGGSVSTLTIQRTQQEDSAVYLCASSSVSWDLQYFGPGTRLTVL.

This clonotype was detected only once. A much more abundant neighbour one base away suggests this may be a read error. The chain is built from TRBV29-1 and TRBJ2-6; D perhaps matches TRBD1 (6 bases). V dropped 8 bases and J dropped 0 bases, with 17 bases sitting between them. Looked up from germline, CDR1 is SQVTM and CDR2 is ANQGSEA. This CDR3 has 16 residues. The CDR3 protein is CSPKRDIGSGANVLTF. The CDR3 DNA reads TGCAGCCCAAAGAGGGACATTGGCTCTGGGGCCAACGTCCTGACTTTC.

This clonotype was seen ten or more times. This chain uses TRBV10-3 with TRBJ2-3; 8 bases align to TRBD1. Trimming cost V 5 bases and J 6 bases; bases outside gene matches: 1. The CDR3 is made up of 12 amino acids. CDR1 is ENHRY and CDR2 is SYGVKD in the germline V gene. The CDR3 loop is CAISTGGDTQYF. The CDR3 DNA is TGTGCCATCAGTACAGGGGGTGATACGCAGTATTTT.

This clonotype has just a few counts. The rearrangement uses TRBV29-1 and TRBJ2-3, with D uncertain. CDR3 size: 12 residues. V was pared by 3 bases and J by 3 bases, with 7 bases between. Germline CDR1 and CDR2: SQVTM and ANQGSEA. The chain's CDR3 is CSVELGTDTQYF. Here the CDR3 DNA reads TGCAGCGTTGAGCTGGGTACAGATACGCAGTATTTT.

As concerns this clonotype: An end of the junction differs from the germline gene, which may be a read error. This chain links TRBV7-9 with TRBJ2-1; D gene unclear. Germline CDR1 and CDR2: SEHNR and FQNEAQ (reference sequence). This CDR3 region has 14 residues. The CDR3 DNA reads TGTGCCAGCAGCCGACGGACGTACTACAAGGAGCAGTTCTTC. It translates to CASSRRTYYKEQFF.

This clonotype was counted many times. The V call is TRBV2, the J call TRBJ2-2; 7 bases are shared with TRBD2. The V gene's germline CDR1 is SNHLY and CDR2 FYNNEI. V lost 5 bases and J lost 5; bases outside the gene matches: 8. The CDR3 length is 15 residues. The DNA of the CDR3 is TGTGCCAGCAGTCGGTCGGGAGGTTGGACCGGGGAGCTGTTTTTT. Residues: CASSRSGGWTGELFF.

This clonotype appeared many times. The gene calls are TRBV2 and TRBJ2-7; 10 positions agree with TRBD1. V gave up 6 bases and J gave up 7 bases; unmatched junction bases: 15. Germline V gives CDR1 SNHLY, CDR2 FYNNEI. The CDR3 spans 16 residues. CDR3 nucleotides: TGTGCCAGCAGGAGAGCCTCCGGGACAGGGGACTGGGAGCAGTACTTC. Translation gives CASRRASGTGDWEQYF. Full variable domain (rest looked up from reference TRBV2 and TRBJ2-7): EPEVTQTPSHQVTQMGQEVILRCVPISNHLYFYWYRQILGQKVEFLVSFYNNEISEKSEIFDDQFSVERPDGSNFTLKIRSTKLEDSAMYFCASRRASGTGDWEQYFGPGTRLTVT.

Concerning this clonotype: A read error may be the cause here, since a much bigger clone is one base away. The V gene is TRBV5-1, the J gene TRBJ1-2; no definite D call. CDR3 length equals 13 residues. Trimming took off 1 base at V and 6 bases at J, with 10 bases between the two ends. Germline V gene data show CDR1 as SGHRS and CDR2 as YFSETQ. The CDR3 is CASSLKGIDGYTF. CDR3 DNA sequence: TGCGCCAGCAGCTTGAAGGGCATCGATGGCTACACCTTC.

This clonotype was seen more than once but under ten times. CDR3 coding DNA: TGTGCCAGCAGCGAGCAGGGGCCCGGGGAGCTGTTTTTT. It encodes CASSEQGPGELFF. The rearrangement joins TRBV7-9 to TRBJ2-2, with D possibly being TRBD1 (6 bases). Trimming took 5 bases from V and 6 from J, leaving 10 bases between them. Per germline, CDR1 SEHNR and CDR2 FQNEAQ (reference sequence). The CDR3 length is 13 residues.

This clonotype has at least ten counts. This sequence joins TRBV4-1 and TRBJ2-1; TRBD2 agrees at 13 bases. CDR1 and CDR2 from the germline V gene are MGHRA and YSYEKL. This CDR3 contains 15 residues. V lost 4 bases, J lost 7 bases, and 4 bases stayed unmatched. Here the CDR3 DNA reads TGCGCCAGCAGCCTCGGACTAGCGGGAGAGAATGAGCAGTTCTTC. This encodes CASSLGLAGENEQFF.

Many counts were recorded for this clonotype. The CDR3 DNA sequence: TGTGCCAGCAGTACCCGGGACAACTCCTACGAGCAGTACTTC. This translates into CASSTRDNSYEQYF. The chain combines TRBV28 with TRBJ2-7; D may be TRBD1 (6 bases). CDR1 is MDHEN and CDR2 is SYDVKM in the germline V gene. The CDR3 sequence is 14 residues long. V was shortened by 5 bases and J by 0 bases, with 11 bases between the two germline ends.

This clonotype was seen many times. V gene TRBV3-1 combines with J gene TRBJ2-1; D is possibly TRBD2 (5 bases). The germline gives CDR1 LGHDT, CDR2 YNNKEL (reference sequence). V shed 1 base and J shed 5 bases, with 12 bases lying between them. This CDR3 comprises 15 residues. The CDR3: CASSQAGFRNNEQFF. Here the CDR3 DNA reads TGTGCCAGCAGCCAAGCGGGATTTAGGAACAATGAGCAGTTCTTC.

This clonotype was seen a handful of times. The chain is built from TRBV2 and TRBJ1-5; 9 positions match TRBD1. V was clipped by 0 bases and J by 12 bases; unmatched bases: 9. Germline CDR1 is SNHLY and CDR2 is FYNNEI. This CDR3 comprises 15 residues. The CDR3 reads CASSEAGQGIVLQHF. The CDR3 DNA sequence: TGTGCCAGCAGTGAAGCGGGACAGGGTATAGTTCTCCAGCATTTT.

As regards this clonotype: A much larger clone sits a single nucleotide away, making a read error possible. The chain carries TRBV6-6 and TRBJ2-7, with unresolved D. Germline values: CDR1 MNHNY, CDR2 SVGAGI (reference sequence). The CDR3 loop spans 14 amino acids. CDR3 residues: CASSYSGSSAEQDF. The CDR3 DNA is TGTGCCAGCAGTTACTCGGGGTCCAGCGCCGAGCAGGACTTC.

This clonotype appeared many times. The J gene is TRBJ1-1, the V gene TRBV7-2; no clear D. Deletions cut 5 bases from V and 5 bases from J, with 15 bases between. The CDR3 length is 14 residues. The germline CDR1 and CDR2 sequences are SGHTA and FQGNSA. The CDR3 here is CASSLSSGRTEAFF. CDR3 bases: TGTGCCAGCAGCCTGTCCTCGGGCCGGACTGAAGCTTTCTTT.

This clonotype was found many times. This rearrangement joins TRBV29-1 to TRBJ2-5; tentative D call: TRBD1 (5 bases). V lost 3 bases and J lost 4, with 12 bases in between. Germline V CDR1 and CDR2: SQVTM, ANQGSEA. The CDR3 is 13 residues long. Here the CDR3 DNA reads TGCAGCGTTGACGCGCAGGGTGCAGAGACCCAGTACTTC. Protein product: CSVDAQGAETQYF.

V usage is TRBV3-1 and J usage is TRBJ2-7; tentatively, D is TRBD1 or TRBD2 (7 bases each). CDR3 length: 13 residues. Germline-derived CDR1 and CDR2 are LGHDT and YNNKEL (reference sequence). V lost 4 bases and J lost 6, with 13 bases in between. CDR3 sequence (DNA): TGTGCCAGCAGCCTCAGGGGGGGTCCCGAGCAGTACTTC. It yields the protein CASSLRGGPEQYF.

Ten or more counts support this clonotype. The V and J genes are TRBV3-1 and TRBJ2-2; the D call may be TRBD1 or TRBD2 (5 bases each). Germline CDR1 reads LGHDT; CDR2 reads YNNKEL (reference sequence). The CDR3 sequence is 16 residues long. V lost 2 bases and J 4 bases, leaving 14 bases between the germline ends. In DNA, the CDR3 is TGTGCCAGCAGCCAATCTTTCAGGGCGGGCACCGGGGAGCTGTTTTTT. Encoded protein: CASSQSFRAGTGELFF.

The genes are TRBV20-1 and TRBJ2-1; 13 bases line up with TRBD2. V shed 1 base and J 14 bases; nucleotides not matched to a gene: 20. Germline-derived CDR1 and CDR2 are DFQATT and SNEGSKA (reference sequence). This CDR3 region has 18 residues. CDR3 loop: CSARGDRGLGLAGPWEFF. The DNA of the CDR3 is TGCAGTGCTAGAGGTGACAGGGGGCTGGGACTAGCGGGACCCTGGGAGTTCTTC.

Concerning this clonotype itself: A far larger clone lies a single base away; this is likely a read error. The rearrangement uses TRBV12-3 or TRBV12-4 and TRBJ2-1; D perhaps matches TRBD2 (5 bases). The V and J ends lost 7 bases and 6 bases respectively, with 19 bases between them. The CDR3 totals 15 residues. In DNA, the CDR3 is TGTGCCAGCACAGAGGGAGTCGGTATCTTCAATGAGCAGTTCTTC. Translation: CASTEGVGIFNEQFF.